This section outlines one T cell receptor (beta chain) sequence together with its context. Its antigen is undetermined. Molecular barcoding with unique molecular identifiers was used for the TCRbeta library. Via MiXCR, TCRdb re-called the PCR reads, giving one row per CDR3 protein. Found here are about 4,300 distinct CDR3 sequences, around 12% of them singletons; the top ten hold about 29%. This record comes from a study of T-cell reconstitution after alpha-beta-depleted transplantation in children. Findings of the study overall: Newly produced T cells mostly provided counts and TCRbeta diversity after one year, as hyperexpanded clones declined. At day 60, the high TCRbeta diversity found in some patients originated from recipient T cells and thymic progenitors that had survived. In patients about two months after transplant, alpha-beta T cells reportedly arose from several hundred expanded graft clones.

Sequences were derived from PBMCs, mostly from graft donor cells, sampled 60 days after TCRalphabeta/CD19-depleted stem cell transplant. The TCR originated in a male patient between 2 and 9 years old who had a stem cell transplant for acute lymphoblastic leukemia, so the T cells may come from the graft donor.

CDR3 loop: CASGFGRPGSGLNYGYTF. The DNA for the CDR3 is TGTGCCAGCGGCTTCGGGCGACCAGGGTCGGGTCTCAACTATGGCTACACCTTC. The chain employs TRBV28 and TRBJ1-2; D possibly corresponds to TRBD1 (5 bases). The CDR3 spans 18 residues. The V end was cut by 8 bases, the J end by 2 bases, with 27 bases between. Germline CDR1 and CDR2: MDHEN and SYDVKM.